The T cell receptor (beta chain) described here comes from a study of T-cell memory formation after mild COVID-19. Study-wide results and caveats: Mainly in CM and EM were contracting CD4+ clones; CD8+ were in EMRA.

To note about this clonotype: Its specificity is not known.

TCRalpha and TCRbeta libraries used 5'RACE with constant-segment primers and UMIs. TCRdb analysed the 5' RACE reads with MiXCR anew, one entry per CDR3 protein. The table includes roughly 300,000 distinct CDR3 sequences, approximately 13% detected once. This TCR derives from a young man who had mild COVID-19 (a few samples of this study predate the infection). Cell type and time point are not known. Sequenced input: PBMCs or a T cell subset sorted from them (not recorded which).

The CDR3: CASSPTAGTQYF. The CDR3 bases are TGTGCCAGCTCACCGACTGCGGGTACGCAGTATTTT. The chain is built from TRBV18 and TRBJ2-3, with D possibly being TRBD2 (5 bases). The germline V and J ends were trimmed by 3 bases and 8 bases, with 9 bases remaining between them. The germline gives CDR1 KGHSH, CDR2 LQKENI. The CDR3 is made up of 12 amino acids.